Below are 19 T cell receptor beta chains sequenced from a single sample in a study of blood T cell repertoires in COVID-19 (TCRdb year 2020). Library method: the immunoSEQ multiplex PCR assay. TCRdb stores this immuneACCESS table with in-frame sequences only. Part of the clones is absent; in the studies checked, under half of the shortfall reflects unresolved V genes, and no reason is known for the rest. This sample comprises over 70,000 clones, 75% to 90% of them detected only once. About 18% of the sample goes to the ten largest clones. Sequencing input: peripheral blood. The receptor source for this set is a human donor in a cohort sampled during active COVID-19.

In DNA, the CDR3 is TGTGCCAGCAGTTTACAGGGGTTCTATGGCTACACCTTC. Its protein product is CASSLQGFYGYTF. The chain is built from TRBV7-8 and TRBJ1-2; 7 positions match TRBD1. The germline gives CDR1 SGHVS, CDR2 FQNEAQ. The CDR3 is 13 amino acids. Trimming cost V 6 bases and J 4 bases; bases outside gene matches: 5.

This rearrangement joins TRBV28 to TRBJ1-6, with D perhaps matching TRBD1 (6 bases). In germline, CDR1 is MDHEN, CDR2 SYDVKM. The V end lost 3 bases, the J end lost 6 bases, and 12 bases lay between the germline ends. There are 15 residues in the CDR3. CDR3: CASSFRQVSNSPLHF. CDR3 DNA: TGTGCCAGCAGTTTCCGACAGGTCTCTAATTCACCCCTCCACTTT.

This rearrangement joins TRBV10-1 to TRBJ1-3; TRBD1 agrees at 7 bases. Germline V lookup: CDR1 WNHNN, CDR2 SYGVQD (reference sequence). The CDR3 length is 17 residues. The junction had 15 bases not matched to a gene; V was cut back by 9 bases and J by 1 base. The chain's CDR3 is CARNDYRGTRSGNTIYF. For the CDR3, the DNA is TGCGCCAGGAATGATTACAGGGGCACGCGATCTGGAAACACCATATATTTT.

The V call is TRBV11-3, the J call TRBJ2-1; D is unclear. Germline V gene sequence: CDR1 SGHNT, CDR2 YENEEA. This CDR3 is built from 14 residues. V was pared by 1 base and J by 4 bases, with 8 bases between. In DNA form, the CDR3 reads TGTGCCAGCAGCTTAGGAGCCCTATACAATGAGCAGTTCTTC. Amino acid sequence: CASSLGALYNEQFF.

The rearrangement links TRBV11-2 to TRBJ1-1, with 8 bases lining up with TRBD1. CDR1 and CDR2 from the germline V gene are SGHAT and FQNNGV. The CDR3 is 15 residues long. Trimming cost V 3 bases and J 0 bases; bases outside gene matches: 3. Here the CDR3 DNA reads TGTGCCAGCAGCTTCGACAGGGGCATGAACACTGAAGCTTTCTTT. Its protein product is CASSFDRGMNTEAFF.

The V call is TRBV15, the J call TRBJ1-2; no firm D call. V lost 0 bases and J lost 4, with 6 bases in between. This CDR3 comprises 13 residues. Germline CDR1 LNHNV, CDR2 YYDKDF (reference sequence). The CDR3 protein is CATSRDRSYGYTF. CDR3 DNA: TGTGCCACCAGCAGAGATCGCAGCTATGGCTACACCTTC.

The rearrangement joins TRBV7-6 to TRBJ1-1; no definite D call. The CDR3 is 14 residues long. Trimming left V 0 bases short and J 7 bases short, with 12 bases between. CDR1 is SGHVS, CDR2 FNYEAQ, per germline. The DNA of the CDR3 is TGTGCCAGCAGCTTAGCGGAAGGGAGTGGTGAAGCTTTCTTT. This translates into CASSLAEGSGEAFF.

For this clone: The same CDR3 also results from other DNA sequences found in this sample. The V call is TRBV7-2, the J call TRBJ1-1; D may be TRBD1 (5 bases). V was trimmed by 4 bases and J by 4 bases, leaving 10 bases between them. There are 13 residues in the CDR3. CDR1 and CDR2 (germline): SGHTA, FQGNSA. The CDR3 region is CASSSQGGTEAFF. CDR3 DNA sequence: TGTGCCAGCAGCTCCCAGGGAGGCACTGAAGCTTTCTTT.

This clone was seen a single time. The chain couples TRBV6-1 to TRBJ2-7, with TRBD1 identical over 7 bases. The ends lost 0 bases at V and 1 base at J; junction bases unmatched: 6. The CDR3 consists of 16 residues. CDR1 is MNHNS and CDR2 is SASEGT in the germline V gene. The CDR3 spells CASSEAPGQFSYEQYF. As DNA, the CDR3 is TGTGCCAGCAGTGAAGCCCCGGGACAGTTTTCCTACGAGCAGTACTTC.

The chain carries TRBV27 and TRBJ2-7; weak D call: TRBD1 (6 bases). The length of the CDR3 is 13 residues. The germline CDR1 and CDR2 sequences are MNHEY and SMNVEV (reference sequence). The V and J ends lost 6 bases and 3 bases respectively, with 12 bases between them. The DNA for the CDR3 is TGTGCCAGCAGCTACCGGGACAACTACGAGCAGTACTTC. Protein sequence: CASSYRDNYEQYF.

The chain is built from TRBV4-1 and TRBJ1-5, with a tentative D call TRBD1 (6 bases). Germline CDR1 MGHRA, CDR2 YSYEKL. Trimming removed 3 bases from V and 2 bases from J, with 20 bases in between. CDR3 length: 18 amino acids. The CDR3 protein is CASSQDPDRSAGNQPQHF. CDR3 DNA sequence: TGCGCCAGCAGCCAGGATCCCGACAGGAGCGCAGGCAATCAGCCCCAGCATTTT.

The V and J genes are TRBV5-4 and TRBJ2-7, with TRBD1 matching 10 bases. Losses at the gene ends were 0 bases for V and 3 bases for J; bases not matched to a gene: 6. CDR1 SGHNT and CDR2 YYREEE come from the germline V gene (reference sequence). CDR3 length: 16 residues. This chain's CDR3 is CASSLGGGQGVYEQYF. CDR3 DNA sequence: TGTGCCAGCAGCTTGGGAGGAGGACAGGGGGTCTACGAGCAGTACTTC.

This sequence joins TRBV24-1 and TRBJ1-4; TRBD1 is a possible D gene (6 bases). With 2 bases removed from V and 7 bases from J, the gap between germline ends came to 13 bases. CDR3 length: 15 amino acids. Germline V gives CDR1 KGHDR, CDR2 SFDVKD. CDR3 sequence: CATSDWAGGREKLFF. The CDR3 nucleotides are TGTGCCACCAGTGATTGGGCTGGGGGCCGTGAAAAACTGTTTTTT.

The chain combines TRBV14 with TRBJ1-1; D unclear. CDR1 SGHDN and CDR2 FVKESK come from the germline V gene. The CDR3 contains 15 residues. The germline V and J ends were trimmed by 1 base and 3 bases, with 12 bases remaining between them. The CDR3 protein is CASSQARGRDTEAFF. CDR3 bases: TGTGCCAGCAGCCAAGCTCGGGGTCGCGACACTGAAGCTTTCTTT.

The rearrangement links TRBV12-5 to TRBJ2-7, with 7 bases aligning to TRBD2. The ends lost 6 bases at V and 1 base at J; junction bases unmatched: 9. Germline CDR1 and CDR2: LGHNT and FRNRAP. The CDR3 is 15 amino acids. The CDR3, as DNA: TGTGCTAGTGGCCCTGGTGGGACTAAGTCCTACGAGCAGTACTTC. Translation gives CASGPGGTKSYEQYF.

This clone was counted a single time. The chain recombines TRBV13 with TRBJ2-6, with D perhaps matching TRBD2 (6 bases). The V gene's germline CDR1 is PRHDT and CDR2 FYEKMQ (reference sequence). V was pared by 6 bases and J by 5 bases, with 17 bases between. The CDR3 extends over 16 amino acids. CDR3 sequence: CASRERDSVRANVLTF. CDR3 bases: TGTGCCAGCAGGGAACGGGACTCAGTACGGGCCAACGTCCTGACTTTC. Looking up the rest from reference TRBV13 and TRBJ2-6 gives the full variable domain: AAGVIQSPRHLIKEKRETATLKCYPIPRHDTVYWYQQGPGQDPQFLISFYEKMQSDKGSIPDRFSAQQFSDYHSELNMSSLELGDSALYFCASRERDSVRANVLTFGAGSRLTVL.

The chain couples TRBV25-1 to TRBJ1-2; D is uncertain. Per the germline V gene, CDR1 is MGHDK and CDR2 is SYGVNS. V shed 3 bases and J shed 1 base, with 6 bases lying between them. This CDR3 region has 13 residues. The chain's CDR3 is CASSEVLNYGYTF. The CDR3 DNA reads as TGTGCCAGCAGTGAGGTACTTAACTATGGCTACACCTTC.

The J gene is TRBJ2-1, the V gene TRBV19; D uncertain. The CDR3 is made up of 14 amino acids. Germline V gives CDR1 LNHDA, CDR2 SQIVND (reference sequence). V lost 7 bases and J lost 0, with 10 bases in between. The CDR3 nucleotides are TGTGCCAGTAAGTGGGCTGGCTCCTACAATGAGCAGTTCTTC. This sequence encodes CASKWAGSYNEQFF.

The V and J genes are TRBV11-3 and TRBJ2-7; TRBD1 matches 10 bases. This CDR3 spans 14 amino acids. CDR1 SGHNT and CDR2 YENEEA come from the germline V gene. The V and J ends lost 3 bases and 4 bases, in that order; junction bases with no gene match: 3. The CDR3 spells CASSLGQGNYEQYF. The CDR3 DNA reads TGTGCCAGCAGCTTGGGACAGGGGAATTACGAGCAGTACTTC. The variable domain in full, completed from reference TRBV11-3 and TRBJ2-7, reads EAGVVQSPRYKIIEKKQPVAFWCNPISGHNTLYWYLQNLGQGPELLIRYENEEAVDDSQLPKDRFSAERLKGVDSTLKIQPAELGDSAVYLCASSLGQGNYEQYFGPGTRLTVT.